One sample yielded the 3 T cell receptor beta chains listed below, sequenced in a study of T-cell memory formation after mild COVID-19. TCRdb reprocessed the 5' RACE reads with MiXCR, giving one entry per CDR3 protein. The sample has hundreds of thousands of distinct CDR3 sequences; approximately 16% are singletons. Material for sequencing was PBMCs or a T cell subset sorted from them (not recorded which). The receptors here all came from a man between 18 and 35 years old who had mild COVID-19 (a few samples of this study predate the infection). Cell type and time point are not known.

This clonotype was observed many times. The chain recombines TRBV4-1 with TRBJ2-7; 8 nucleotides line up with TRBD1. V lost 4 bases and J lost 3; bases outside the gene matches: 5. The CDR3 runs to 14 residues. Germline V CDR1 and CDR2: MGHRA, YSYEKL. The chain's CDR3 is CASSPGQGIYEQYF. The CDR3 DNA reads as TGCGCCAGCAGCCCAGGACAGGGAATCTACGAGCAGTACTTC.

CDR3 amino acids: CASSVEGRGIEQFF. Written as DNA, the CDR3 is TGTGCCAGCAGCGTAGAGGGCAGGGGAATTGAGCAGTTCTTC. This sequence joins TRBV9 and TRBJ2-1; D possibly corresponds to TRBD1 (6 bases). The germline CDR1 and CDR2 sequences are SGDLS and YYNGEE. The CDR3 has 14 residues. Trimming took off 0 bases at V and 9 bases at J, with 13 bases between the two ends.

The CDR3 nucleotides read TGTGCCAGCAGTGAAACTAGCCTATCTTACAATGAGCAGTTCTTC. Its translation: CASSETSLSYNEQFF. The chain uses TRBV2 and TRBJ2-1; TRBD2 might be the D (6 bases). From germline, CDR1 is SNHLY and CDR2 FYNNEI. The CDR3 length is 15 residues. V dropped 2 bases and J dropped 4 bases, with 12 bases sitting between them.